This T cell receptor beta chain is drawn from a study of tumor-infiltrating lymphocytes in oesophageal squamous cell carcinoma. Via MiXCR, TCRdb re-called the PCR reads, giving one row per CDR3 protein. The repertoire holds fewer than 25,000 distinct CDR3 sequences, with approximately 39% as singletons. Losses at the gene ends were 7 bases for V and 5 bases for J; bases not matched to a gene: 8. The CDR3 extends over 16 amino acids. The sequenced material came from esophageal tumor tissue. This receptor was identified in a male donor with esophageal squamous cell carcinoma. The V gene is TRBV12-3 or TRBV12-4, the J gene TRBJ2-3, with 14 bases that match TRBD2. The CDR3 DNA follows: TGTGCCAGCATTCCAGGACTAGCGGGGGGAGTAGATACGCAGTATTTT. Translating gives CASIPGLAGGVDTQYF.